The text below deals with one TCR beta chain. The record originates from a study of blood T cell repertoires in COVID-19. V was shortened by 6 bases and J by 0 bases, with 11 bases between the two germline ends. Germline CDR1 is MNHEY and CDR2 is SMNVEV (reference sequence). The CDR3 sequence is 15 residues long. Authors' methods: Reference gene primer amplification yielded estimated nucleated cell counts. Generated by immunoSEQ multiplex PCR, the TCRdb table keeps only in-frame clones and is missing some. V, J and clone size are those of that table, while D and trimming were read from the DNA. The data show under 65,000 clones, approximately 80% seen once.

The chain combines TRBV27 with TRBJ1-4; D gene unclear. This clonotype was sampled from a woman in her forties or fifties with acute COVID-19. Specimen: PBMCs or T cells enriched from blood (not recorded which). The CDR3 nucleotides read TGTGCCAGCAGATCGGGAAGAGCAACTAATGAAAAACTGTTTTTT. It specifies CASRSGRATNEKLFF.